This T cell receptor (beta chain) was identified in a study of cytomegalovirus exposure and HLA in healthy donors. Use of 60 Vbeta and 13 Jbeta primers characterized the PCR. Method: immunoSEQ multiplex PCR; TCRdb's copy keeps in-frame clones and lacks some. The repertoire has about 210,000 clones, 82% of them found once; the top ten carry approximately 6.5%. The CDR3 runs to 12 residues. This clonotype originated in a man between 40 and 49 years old in good health and CMV-seropositive. The V call is TRBV21-1, the J call TRBJ1-2; the table gives TRBD1 as D, unverified against the DNA. TRBV21-1 is noted as a pseudogene. The sequenced sample consisted of PBMCs. In nucleotides, the CDR3 is TGTGCCACCGACAGGGGCAATTGTGGCTACACCTTC. Translation gives CATDRGNCGYTF.